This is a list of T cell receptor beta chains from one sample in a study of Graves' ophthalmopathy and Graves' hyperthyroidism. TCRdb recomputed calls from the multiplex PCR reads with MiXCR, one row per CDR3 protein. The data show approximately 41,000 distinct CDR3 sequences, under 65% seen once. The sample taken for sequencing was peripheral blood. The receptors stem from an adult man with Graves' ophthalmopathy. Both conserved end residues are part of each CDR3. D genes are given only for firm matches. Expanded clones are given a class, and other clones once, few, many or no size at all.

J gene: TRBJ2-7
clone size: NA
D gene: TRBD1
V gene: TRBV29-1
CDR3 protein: CSLGQGNEQYF
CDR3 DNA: TGCAGCTTAGGACAGGGTAACGAGCAGTACTTC

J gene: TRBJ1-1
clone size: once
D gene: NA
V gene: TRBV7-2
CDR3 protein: CASSRRGDTEAFF
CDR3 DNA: TGTGCCAGCAGCCGGCGGGGGGACACTGAAGCTTTCTTT

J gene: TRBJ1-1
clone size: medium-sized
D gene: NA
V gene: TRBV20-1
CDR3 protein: CSATGRTEAFF
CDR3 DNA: TGCAGTGCTACAGGTAGAACTGAAGCTTTCTTT

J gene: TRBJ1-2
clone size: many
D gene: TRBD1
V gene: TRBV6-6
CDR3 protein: CASSLGQGNGYTF
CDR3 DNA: TGTGCCAGCAGTTTGGGACAGGGGAATGGCTACACCTTC

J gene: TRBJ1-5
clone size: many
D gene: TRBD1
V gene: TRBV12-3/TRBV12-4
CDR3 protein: CASRPGTGSNQPQHF
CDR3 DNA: TGTGCCAGCAGACCCGGGACAGGGAGCAATCAGCCCCAGCATTTT

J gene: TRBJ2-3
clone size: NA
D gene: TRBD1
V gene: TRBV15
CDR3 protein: CATRERTGRTDTQYF
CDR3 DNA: TGTGCCACCAGGGAGAGGACAGGGCGCACAGATACGCAGTATTTT

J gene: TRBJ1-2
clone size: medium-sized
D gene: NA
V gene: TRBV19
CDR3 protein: CASTIGGDGYTF
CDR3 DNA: TGTGCCAGTACCATAGGGGGGGACGGCTACACCTTC

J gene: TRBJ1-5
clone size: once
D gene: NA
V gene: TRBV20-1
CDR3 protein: CSASSGGGEMYRNQPQHF
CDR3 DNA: TGCAGTGCTAGTTCCGGGGGAGGCGAGATGTATCGCAATCAGCCCCAGCATTTT

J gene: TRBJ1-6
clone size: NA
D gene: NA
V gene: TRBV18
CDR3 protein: CASSPGGSSNSPLHF
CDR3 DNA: TGTGCCAGCTCACCAGGGGGCAGCTCGAATTCACCCCTCCACTTT

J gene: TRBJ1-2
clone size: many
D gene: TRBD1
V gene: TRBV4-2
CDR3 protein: CASSRAGTGDYGYTF
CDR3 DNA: TGTGCCAGCAGCCGGGCCGGGACAGGGGACTATGGCTACACCTTC